This T cell receptor beta chain was sequenced in a study of vaccination effects on CD4 cells after COVID-19. Study conclusions and caveats: The study enrolled few convalescent patients and sampled no early post-infection timepoints. Clones that were induced by infection or by vaccine showed marked contraction late after vaccination.

Only in-frame clones appear in the TCRdb table, and some are missing; sequencing was by immunoSEQ multiplex PCR. In the table there are 55,000 to 80,000 clones, roughly 80% of which are singletons. In the ViraFEST assay, antigen-specific CD4+ clonotypes were identified by expansion after peptide-pool stimulation. Culture lasted about 10 days before CD4+ T cell isolation. In the vaccine recipients, nucleocapsid antibodies were negative and there was no prior SARS-CoV-2 infection. Every well housed approximately 2.2 million PBMC, which grew in culture alongside roughly 10 IU/ml IL-2 and roughly 9.9 ug/ml peptides. There are 15 residues in the CDR3. Trimming removed 3 bases from V and 2 bases from J, with 12 bases in between. From germline, CDR1 is KGHSH and CDR2 LQKENI. For this clone: Its antigen is unidentified.

Sequences were derived from CD4+ T cells from PBMCs cultured with SARS-CoV-2 spike peptides, sampled before COVID-19 vaccination. This rearrangement joins TRBV18 to TRBJ2-3; the D gene is possibly TRBD1 (6 bases). This TCR was recovered from a human donor who received a COVID-19 vaccine. The CDR3 DNA reads TGTGCCAGCTCACCCCAGGGGCGTAACACAGATACGCAGTATTTT. This translates into CASSPQGRNTDTQYF.